The 19 T cell receptor beta chains listed next were all sequenced from one sample in a study of CD8 T cells in Susac syndrome. RNA in amounts of about 0.45 to 1 ug was reverse transcribed with random hexamers. Each CDR3 protein gets one entry after TCRdb re-called the immunoSEQ multiplex PCR reads with MiXCR. Altogether roughly 120,000 distinct CDR3 sequences are present, around 94% being singletons, with the ten largest covering approximately 0.12%. The sequencing sample was made of CD4+ T cells from PBMCs. These receptors were taken from a human donor with multiple sclerosis.

The chain has TRBV19 and TRBJ2-7; possibly TRBD1 for D (6 bases). The CDR3 is 12 residues long. CDR1 and CDR2 from the germline V gene are LNHDA and SQIVND (reference sequence). The V gene lost 10 bases and the J gene lost 3 bases, with 13 bases spanning the gap. CDR3 loop: CAINRGHYEQYF. The CDR3 DNA reads TGTGCCATAAACCGGGGACACTACGAGCAGTACTTC.

The CDR3 nucleotides read TGCAGCGTTGAAGATTACAAGAACACTGAAGCTTTCTTT. Its translation is CSVEDYKNTEAFF. This chain uses TRBV29-1 with TRBJ1-1; D remains ambiguous. The V end lost 0 bases, the J end lost 1 base, and 6 bases lay between the germline ends. CDR1 and CDR2 from the germline V gene are SQVTM and ANQGSEA. The CDR3 consists of 13 residues. Full variable domain (missing parts from reference TRBV29-1 and TRBJ1-1): SAVISQKPSRDICQRGTSLTIQCQVDSQVTMMFWYRQQPGQSLTLIATANQGSEATYESGFVIDKFPISRPNLTFSTLTVSNMSPEDSSIYLCSVEDYKNTEAFFGQGTRLTVV.

This chain uses TRBV29-1 with TRBJ2-1; D remains ambiguous. The V gene's germline CDR1 is SQVTM and CDR2 ANQGSEA. V was shortened by 2 bases and J by 1 base, with 9 bases between the two germline ends. This CDR3 contains 14 residues. This CDR3 is CSVERQASYNEQFF. CDR3 nucleotides: TGCAGCGTTGAAAGGCAGGCTTCCTACAATGAGCAGTTCTTC.

The chain uses TRBV7-9 and TRBJ2-2; D uncertain. V was cut by 5 bases and J by 1 base, with 11 bases left in between. The germline CDR1 and CDR2 sequences are SEHNR and FQNEAQ (reference sequence). This CDR3 comprises 15 residues. CDR3 residues: CASSPSVVNTGELFF. DNA of the CDR3: TGTGCCAGCAGCCCTTCGGTCGTGAACACCGGGGAGCTGTTTTTT.

This chain links TRBV4-3 with TRBJ2-2; weak D call: TRBD2 (5 bases). V lost 3 bases, J lost 4 bases, and 15 bases lay in between. The CDR3 length is 16 residues. Germline CDR1 LGHNA, CDR2 YSLEER. Here the CDR3 reads CASSQWTDFFTGELFF. CDR3 DNA sequence: TGCGCCAGCAGCCAGTGGACGGACTTTTTCACCGGGGAGCTGTTTTTT.

V usage is TRBV25-1 and J usage is TRBJ1-2, with TRBD1 as a possible D gene (5 bases). CDR1 and CDR2 (germline): MGHDK, SYGVNS. This CDR3 is built from 14 residues. V was pared by 3 bases and J by 4 bases, with 12 bases between. The CDR3 here is CASSEVGGGYGYTF. CDR3 DNA: TGTGCCAGCAGTGAGGTGGGGGGGGGCTATGGCTACACCTTC.

The rearrangement links TRBV2 to TRBJ2-7; possibly TRBD1 or TRBD2 for D (5 bases each). This CDR3 has 14 residues. The germline V gene has CDR1 SNHLY and CDR2 FYNNEI. V lost 6 bases to trimming and J lost 2 bases, with 14 bases between them. In DNA form, the CDR3 reads TGTGCCAGCAGCCTCGAGGGACCTCCCTACGAGCAGTACTTC. The encoded protein is CASSLEGPPYEQYF. The full variable domain, with the rest looked up from reference TRBV2 and TRBJ2-7, is EPEVTQTPSHQVTQMGQEVILRCVPISNHLYFYWYRQILGQKVEFLVSFYNNEISEKSEIFDDQFSVERPDGSNFTLKIRSTKLEDSAMYFCASSLEGPPYEQYFGPGTRLTVT.

This chain links TRBV7-2 with TRBJ1-2; a possible D gene is TRBD1 (6 bases). V was pared by 3 bases and J by 7 bases, with 21 bases between. Per germline, CDR1 SGHTA and CDR2 FQGNSA. The CDR3 is 16 amino acids. Here the CDR3 reads CASSFRGATRGGGYTF. CDR3 DNA: TGTGCCAGCAGCTTCCGGGGGGCCACCCGTGGGGGTGGCTACACCTTC.

V gene TRBV23-1 combines with J gene TRBJ2-6; the D gene is possibly TRBD1 (6 bases). TRBV23-1 is an open reading frame whose function is uncertain. The CDR3 has 17 residues. CDR3 region: CPHMGAGYASGANVLTF. CDR3 in DNA: TGCCCACACATGGGGGCAGGGTACGCCTCTGGGGCCAACGTCCTGACTTTC.

The chain couples TRBV19 to TRBJ1-2; D possibly corresponds to TRBD1 (6 bases). V was trimmed by 5 bases and J by 7 bases, leaving 14 bases between them. This CDR3 is built from 13 residues. Germline V gene data show CDR1 as LNHDA and CDR2 as SQIVND (reference sequence). The CDR3: CASSAYRVPGYTF. In DNA, the CDR3 is TGTGCCAGTAGTGCTTACAGGGTTCCTGGCTACACCTTC.

The V gene is TRBV5-1, the J gene TRBJ1-6; TRBD1 matches at 7 bases. The CDR3 length is 14 residues. The germline gives CDR1 SGHRS, CDR2 YFSETQ. V shed 4 bases and J 10 bases; nucleotides not matched to a gene: 8. The CDR3 DNA follows: TGCGCCAGCAGCGGGGACAGAACGTCCTCACCCCTCCACTTT. Encoded protein: CASSGDRTSSPLHF. The full variable domain, completed using reference TRBV5-1 and TRBJ1-6, is KAGVTQTPRYLIKTRGQQVTLSCSPISGHRSVSWYQQTPGQGLQFLFEYFSETQRNKGNFPGRFSGRQFSNSRSEMNVSTLELGDSALYLCASSGDRTSSPLHFGNGTRLTVT.

The rearrangement links TRBV7-9 to TRBJ2-7; weak D call: TRBD1 (6 bases). Trimming shortened V by 5 bases and J by 12 bases, and 17 bases separated the two germline ends. CDR3 length equals 12 residues. In germline, CDR1 is SEHNR, CDR2 FQNEAQ (reference sequence). DNA for the CDR3: TGTGCCAGCAGCCAAGTAGGGGGACGGCCGTACTTC. Amino acids: CASSQVGGRPYF.

The chain has TRBV12-5 and TRBJ2-7; D unresolved. CDR3 length equals 12 residues. Germline CDR1 reads LGHNT; CDR2 reads FRNRAP. Trimming cost V 4 bases and J 3 bases, with 7 bases left between them. This CDR3 reads CASGSRSYEQYF. CDR3 nucleotides: TGTGCTAGTGGTTCCAGAAGCTACGAGCAGTACTTC.

The rearrangement links TRBV29-1 to TRBJ1-2; D not resolved. Germline V gene data show CDR1 as SQVTM and CDR2 as ANQGSEA. V gave up 4 bases and J gave up 4 bases, with 16 bases separating them. The CDR3 totals 14 residues. CDR3 nucleotides: TGCAGCGTTGGACCGGGCCGCAACTTCTATGGCTACACCTTC. This codes for CSVGPGRNFYGYTF.

This clonotype occurred a few times. The chain recombines TRBV12-3 or TRBV12-4 with TRBJ2-5; a weak D match, TRBD1 (5 bases). The V end was cut by 2 bases, the J end by 4 bases, with 8 bases between. There are 13 residues in the CDR3. As DNA, the CDR3 is TGTGCCAGCAGTTTACGGCAGGGAGAGACCCAGTACTTC. Its protein is CASSLRQGETQYF.

V usage is TRBV6-1 and J usage is TRBJ2-1, with 13 bases aligning to TRBD2. J lost 4 bases, V lost 6 bases, and 9 bases had no gene match. The CDR3 length is 17 residues. CDR1 and CDR2 from the germline V gene are MNHNS and SASEGT. CDR3 sequence (DNA): TGTGCCAGCAGCCCCCCGACTAGCGGGGGGATATACAATGAGCAGTTCTTC. It codes for CASSPPTSGGIYNEQFF.

This chain links TRBV12-3 or TRBV12-4 with TRBJ2-7; 12 bases match TRBD1. This CDR3 spans 16 amino acids. After removal of 4 bases from V and 4 bases from J, the junction contained 8 bases not matched to a gene. The CDR3 here is CASSYGPGQGAYEQYF. CDR3 bases: TGTGCCAGCAGTTATGGTCCGGGACAGGGGGCTTACGAGCAGTACTTC.

The genes are TRBV7-3 and TRBJ2-6; D uncertain. The V gene's germline CDR1 is SGHTA and CDR2 FQGTGA. V shed 4 bases and J shed 4 bases, with 2 bases lying between them. This CDR3 is 12 amino acids long. The CDR3 DNA reads as TGTGCCAGCAGCTCAGGGGCCAACGTCCTGACTTTC. This translates into CASSSGANVLTF.

This clonotype was counted only a few times. The V and J genes are TRBV4-1 and TRBJ1-1; no firm D call. The CDR3 is 13 residues long. Germline V gene lookup returns CDR1 MGHRA and CDR2 YSYEKL. V lost 0 bases and J lost 1, with 3 bases in between. The CDR3 protein is CASSQDRNTEAFF. The CDR3 bases are TGCGCCAGCAGCCAAGACCGGAACACTGAAGCTTTCTTT.